A selection of T cell receptor beta chains follows, all from one sample in a study of blood T cell repertoires in COVID-19. The table came from immunoSEQ multiplex PCR; TCRdb's copy has only in-frame clones and leaves some out. There are fewer than 150,000 clones in the sample; about 89% occur only once, and roughly 29% lies in the top ten. Material: peripheral blood. The origin of the receptors is a woman between 65 and 79 years old with acute or convalescent COVID-19. CDR3s include the opening cysteine and the closing phenylalanine or tryptophan. A D gene is named only where the DNA matches it firmly. Part of the rows lack a size; the others show once, few, many or a class for expanded clones.

j_call: TRBJ2-1
clone_size: NA
d_call: TRBD2
v_call: TRBV7-9
cdr3_aa: CASSSERGLVDNEQFF
cdr3_nt: TGTGCCAGCAGCTCAGAAAGAGGACTAGTAGACAATGAGCAGTTCTTC

j_call: TRBJ1-1
clone_size: NA
d_call: TRBD1
v_call: TRBV7-8
cdr3_aa: CASSLAIQGPATEAFF
cdr3_nt: TGTGCCAGCAGCTTAGCCATACAGGGGCCGGCCACTGAAGCTTTCTTT

j_call: TRBJ2-7
clone_size: NA
d_call: NA
v_call: TRBV7-2
cdr3_aa: CASSLGGTALPLYYEQYF
cdr3_nt: TGTGCCAGCAGCTTAGGGGGCACGGCTTTGCCCCTATACTACGAGCAGTACTTC

j_call: TRBJ1-3
clone_size: NA
d_call: NA
v_call: TRBV15
cdr3_aa: CATSRDTGVGNTIYF
cdr3_nt: TGTGCCACCAGCAGAGATACGGGGGTCGGAAACACCATATATTTT

j_call: TRBJ2-5
clone_size: NA
d_call: TRBD2
v_call: TRBV4-2
cdr3_aa: CASSQSAGGIETQYF
cdr3_nt: TGTGCCAGCAGCCAAAGTGCGGGGGGGATAGAGACCCAGTACTTC

j_call: TRBJ2-1
clone_size: NA
d_call: NA
v_call: TRBV15
cdr3_aa: CATTSSSYNEQFF
cdr3_nt: TGTGCCACTACTTCTAGCTCCTACAATGAGCAGTTCTTC

j_call: TRBJ1-3
clone_size: NA
d_call: TRBD1
v_call: TRBV28
cdr3_aa: CASSWNRGSGNTIYF
cdr3_nt: TGTGCCAGCAGTTGGAACAGGGGCTCCGGAAACACCATATATTTT

j_call: TRBJ2-4
clone_size: NA
d_call: TRBD1
v_call: TRBV9
cdr3_aa: CASSGRTGAGDIQYF
cdr3_nt: TGTGCCAGCAGCGGCCGGACAGGGGCGGGGGACATTCAGTACTTC

j_call: TRBJ1-5
clone_size: NA
d_call: TRBD1
v_call: TRBV20-1
cdr3_aa: CSASSGGTQPQHF
cdr3_nt: TGCAGTGCTAGTTCAGGGGGCACACAGCCCCAGCATTTT

j_call: TRBJ1-5
clone_size: NA
d_call: TRBD1
v_call: TRBV9
cdr3_aa: CASSRTGDSNQPQHF
cdr3_nt: TGTGCCAGCAGTAGGACAGGGGATAGCAATCAGCCCCAGCATTTT

j_call: TRBJ2-3
clone_size: NA
d_call: TRBD2
v_call: TRBV29-1
cdr3_aa: CSVESIRGGGTDTQYF
cdr3_nt: TGCAGCGTTGAGAGTATACGGGGGGGCGGCACAGATACGCAGTATTTT

j_call: TRBJ1-5
clone_size: NA
d_call: NA
v_call: TRBV19
cdr3_aa: CASSWGRDQPQHF
cdr3_nt: TGTGCCAGTAGTTGGGGCCGTGATCAGCCCCAGCATTTT

j_call: TRBJ2-2
clone_size: NA
d_call: TRBD2
v_call: TRBV7-6
cdr3_aa: CASSHSSGGTGELFF
cdr3_nt: TGTGCCAGCAGCCATTCTAGCGGCGGTACCGGGGAGCTGTTTTTT

j_call: TRBJ1-1
clone_size: NA
d_call: NA
v_call: TRBV3-1/TRBV3-2
cdr3_aa: CASSQGGGLGTEAFF
cdr3_nt: TGTGCCAGCAGCCAAGGCGGGGGGCTGGGCACTGAAGCTTTCTTT

j_call: TRBJ2-5
clone_size: NA
d_call: TRBD1
v_call: TRBV23-1
cdr3_aa: CARQGEETQYF
cdr3_nt: TGCGCCAGACAGGGGGAAGAGACCCAGTACTTC

j_call: TRBJ2-4
clone_size: NA
d_call: NA
v_call: TRBV4-1
cdr3_aa: CASSRTPPAVGGVSQYF
cdr3_nt: TGCGCCAGCAGCCGAACCCCCCCGGCGGTCGGCGGGGTGTCTCAGTACTTC

j_call: TRBJ1-6
clone_size: NA
d_call: NA
v_call: TRBV18
cdr3_aa: CASSPVYNSPLHF
cdr3_nt: TGTGCCAGCTCACCCGTCTATAATTCACCCCTCCACTTT

j_call: TRBJ1-4
clone_size: NA
d_call: NA
v_call: TRBV10-2
cdr3_aa: CASSESRNEKLFF
cdr3_nt: TGCGCCAGCAGTGAGTCGAGAAATGAAAAACTGTTTTTT

j_call: TRBJ1-1
clone_size: NA
d_call: NA
v_call: TRBV30
cdr3_aa: CAWTFRGGDTEAFF
cdr3_nt: TGTGCCTGGACCTTTAGAGGGGGGGACACTGAAGCTTTCTTT

j_call: TRBJ1-1
clone_size: NA
d_call: TRBD1
v_call: TRBV27
cdr3_aa: CASREITGGTEAFF
cdr3_nt: TGTGCCAGCAGGGAAATAACAGGGGGCACTGAAGCTTTCTTT

j_call: TRBJ1-4
clone_size: few
d_call: NA
v_call: TRBV10-3
cdr3_aa: CAISGENEKLFF
cdr3_nt: TGTGCCATCAGCGGAGAAAATGAAAAACTGTTTTTT

j_call: TRBJ1-3
clone_size: NA
d_call: TRBD1
v_call: TRBV30
cdr3_aa: CAWRRPGQFYSGNTIYF
cdr3_nt: TGTGCCTGGAGGCGACCGGGACAGTTTTACTCTGGAAACACCATATATTTT

j_call: TRBJ2-1
clone_size: NA
d_call: NA
v_call: TRBV19
cdr3_aa: CASSMGRDNEQFF
cdr3_nt: TGTGCCAGTAGTATGGGCAGGGACAATGAGCAGTTCTTC

j_call: TRBJ2-7
clone_size: NA
d_call: TRBD2
v_call: TRBV6-5
cdr3_aa: CASTREGYVRYEQYF
cdr3_nt: TGTGCCAGCACCCGGGAGGGGTACGTTCGCTACGAGCAGTACTTC

j_call: TRBJ1-1
clone_size: NA
d_call: NA
v_call: TRBV28
cdr3_aa: CASSLPQENTEAFF
cdr3_nt: TGTGCCAGCAGTCTCCCCCAGGAGAACACTGAAGCTTTCTTT

j_call: TRBJ2-4
clone_size: NA
d_call: NA
v_call: TRBV28
cdr3_aa: CASSLTGLLAKNIQYF
cdr3_nt: TGTGCCAGCAGTTTAACAGGTCTACTAGCCAAAAACATTCAGTACTTC

j_call: TRBJ1-2
clone_size: NA
d_call: TRBD1
v_call: TRBV4-2
cdr3_aa: CASSQRTGANGYTF
cdr3_nt: TGTGCCAGCAGCCAACGGACAGGGGCGAATGGCTACACCTTC

j_call: TRBJ2-1
clone_size: NA
d_call: NA
v_call: TRBV12-5
cdr3_aa: CASGRDRSSYNEQFF
cdr3_nt: TGTGCTAGTGGCCGAGACAGGAGCTCCTACAATGAGCAGTTCTTC

j_call: TRBJ1-4
clone_size: NA
d_call: NA
v_call: TRBV3-1/TRBV3-2
cdr3_aa: CASSPSRVGKLFF
cdr3_nt: TGTGCCAGCAGCCCCTCACGGGTGGGAAAACTGTTTTTT

j_call: TRBJ2-7
clone_size: NA
d_call: TRBD2
v_call: TRBV6-1
cdr3_aa: CASSDSGLAPEQYF
cdr3_nt: TGTGCCAGCAGTGATTCGGGACTAGCGCCCGAGCAGTACTTC

j_call: TRBJ1-5
clone_size: NA
d_call: TRBD1
v_call: TRBV5-1
cdr3_aa: CASSWGQGGNQPQHF
cdr3_nt: TGCGCCAGCAGCTGGGGACAGGGTGGCAATCAGCCCCAGCATTTT

j_call: TRBJ1-4
clone_size: NA
d_call: NA
v_call: TRBV9
cdr3_aa: CASSVSGQGNEKLFF
cdr3_nt: TGTGCCAGCAGCGTATCGGGGCAGGGGAATGAAAAACTGTTTTTT

j_call: TRBJ1-5
clone_size: NA
d_call: NA
v_call: TRBV10-2
cdr3_aa: CASSELGNQPQHF
cdr3_nt: TGCGCCAGCAGTGAGCTAGGCAATCAGCCCCAGCATTTT

j_call: TRBJ1-2
clone_size: NA
d_call: NA
v_call: TRBV14
cdr3_aa: CASSQDNVGTMKFRNGYTF
cdr3_nt: TGTGCCAGCAGCCAAGATAATGTAGGGACAATGAAATTTCGAAATGGCTACACCTTC

j_call: TRBJ2-3
clone_size: NA
d_call: NA
v_call: TRBV5-1
cdr3_aa: CASSLADQTRPTDTQYF
cdr3_nt: TGCGCCAGCAGCTTGGCCGACCAAACTAGACCCACAGATACGCAGTATTTT

j_call: TRBJ1-1
clone_size: NA
d_call: TRBD1
v_call: TRBV18
cdr3_aa: CASSPGQMTEAFF
cdr3_nt: TGTGCCAGCTCACCGGGACAGATGACTGAAGCTTTCTTT

j_call: TRBJ1-1
clone_size: NA
d_call: TRBD1
v_call: TRBV11-3
cdr3_aa: CASSNLDRDTEAFF
cdr3_nt: TGTGCCAGCAGCAACCTAGACAGGGACACTGAAGCTTTCTTT

j_call: TRBJ1-2
clone_size: NA
d_call: NA
v_call: TRBV7-2
cdr3_aa: CASSRPVLARGGYTF
cdr3_nt: TGTGCCAGCAGCCGCCCCGTCCTGGCCCGCGGCGGCTACACCTTC

j_call: TRBJ2-7
clone_size: NA
d_call: TRBD1
v_call: TRBV28
cdr3_aa: CASSLVRGWTTNPGQGTYEQYF
cdr3_nt: TGTGCCAGCAGTTTAGTAAGAGGTTGGACTACGAATCCCGGACAGGGTACCTACGAGCAGTACTTC

j_call: TRBJ1-1
clone_size: NA
d_call: NA
v_call: TRBV19
cdr3_aa: CATYHDPGQGTEAFF
cdr3_nt: TGTGCCACCTACCACGATCCGGGACAAGGCACTGAAGCTTTCTTT

j_call: TRBJ1-5
clone_size: NA
d_call: TRBD1
v_call: TRBV6-5
cdr3_aa: CASRSGQGRGQPQHF
cdr3_nt: TGTGCCAGCAGGTCCGGACAGGGGCGAGGTCAGCCCCAGCATTTT

j_call: TRBJ2-5
clone_size: NA
d_call: NA
v_call: TRBV24-1
cdr3_aa: CATSRPGEETQYF
cdr3_nt: TGTGCCACCAGTAGGCCAGGGGAAGAGACCCAGTACTTC

j_call: TRBJ1-1
clone_size: NA
d_call: TRBD1
v_call: TRBV30
cdr3_aa: CAWSILGQLNTEAFF
cdr3_nt: TGTGCCTGGAGTATACTGGGACAGTTGAACACTGAAGCTTTCTTT

j_call: TRBJ1-5
clone_size: few
d_call: TRBD1
v_call: TRBV4-1
cdr3_aa: CASSQEGPGGGSNQPQHF
cdr3_nt: TGCGCCAGCAGCCAAGAGGGCCCAGGGGGCGGGAGCAATCAGCCCCAGCATTTT

j_call: TRBJ2-2
clone_size: NA
d_call: NA
v_call: TRBV28
cdr3_aa: CASSLGQPNTGELFF
cdr3_nt: TGTGCCAGCAGTTTGGGACAACCGAACACCGGGGAGCTGTTTTTT

j_call: TRBJ2-2
clone_size: NA
d_call: TRBD2
v_call: TRBV7-2
cdr3_aa: CASSTYGGANTGELFF
cdr3_nt: TGTGCCAGCAGCACGTACGGGGGGGCGAACACCGGGGAGCTGTTTTTT

j_call: TRBJ1-1
clone_size: NA
d_call: TRBD1
v_call: TRBV9
cdr3_aa: CASSSTPGQGPEAFF
cdr3_nt: TGTGCCAGCAGCTCGACTCCGGGACAGGGGCCTGAAGCTTTCTTT

j_call: TRBJ2-3
clone_size: NA
d_call: NA
v_call: TRBV5-4
cdr3_aa: CASSTIADTQYF
cdr3_nt: TGTGCCAGCAGCACTATCGCAGATACGCAGTATTTT

j_call: TRBJ2-2
clone_size: NA
d_call: NA
v_call: TRBV3-1/TRBV3-2
cdr3_aa: CASRQLFRNTGELFF
cdr3_nt: TGTGCCAGCAGACAGCTATTCAGGAACACCGGGGAGCTGTTTTTT

j_call: TRBJ1-5
clone_size: NA
d_call: NA
v_call: TRBV19
cdr3_aa: CASSYSAYSNQPQHF
cdr3_nt: TGTGCCAGTAGTTACAGTGCGTATAGCAATCAGCCCCAGCATTTT

j_call: TRBJ1-5
clone_size: NA
d_call: TRBD1
v_call: TRBV5-1
cdr3_aa: CASSLGAGGQPQHF
cdr3_nt: TGCGCCAGCAGCTTGGGGGCAGGGGGTCAGCCCCAGCATTTT

j_call: TRBJ2-3
clone_size: few
d_call: TRBD1
v_call: TRBV24-1
cdr3_aa: CATSDKGDRDTDTQYF
cdr3_nt: TGTGCCACCAGTGACAAAGGGGACAGGGACACAGATACGCAGTATTTT

j_call: TRBJ2-7
clone_size: once
d_call: TRBD1
v_call: TRBV27
cdr3_aa: CASSLLIGQVAYEQYF
cdr3_nt: TGTGCCAGCAGTTTACTTATCGGACAGGTCGCCTACGAGCAGTACTTC

j_call: TRBJ1-3
clone_size: NA
d_call: TRBD1
v_call: TRBV2
cdr3_aa: CASSGGQVSGNTIYF
cdr3_nt: TGTGCCAGCAGCGGCGGACAGGTCTCTGGAAACACCATATATTTT

j_call: TRBJ1-5
clone_size: NA
d_call: NA
v_call: TRBV2
cdr3_aa: CASTHDRSNQPQHF
cdr3_nt: TGTGCCAGCACGCACGACAGGTCCAATCAGCCCCAGCATTTT

j_call: TRBJ1-2
clone_size: NA
d_call: NA
v_call: TRBV9
cdr3_aa: CASSPGGGRYGYTF
cdr3_nt: TGTGCCAGCAGCCCCGGGGGGGGTCGGTATGGCTACACCTTC

j_call: TRBJ2-5
clone_size: NA
d_call: TRBD2
v_call: TRBV7-6
cdr3_aa: CASSSLAGGPTKTQYF
cdr3_nt: TGTGCCAGCAGCTCCCTAGCGGGGGGTCCCACCAAGACCCAGTACTTC